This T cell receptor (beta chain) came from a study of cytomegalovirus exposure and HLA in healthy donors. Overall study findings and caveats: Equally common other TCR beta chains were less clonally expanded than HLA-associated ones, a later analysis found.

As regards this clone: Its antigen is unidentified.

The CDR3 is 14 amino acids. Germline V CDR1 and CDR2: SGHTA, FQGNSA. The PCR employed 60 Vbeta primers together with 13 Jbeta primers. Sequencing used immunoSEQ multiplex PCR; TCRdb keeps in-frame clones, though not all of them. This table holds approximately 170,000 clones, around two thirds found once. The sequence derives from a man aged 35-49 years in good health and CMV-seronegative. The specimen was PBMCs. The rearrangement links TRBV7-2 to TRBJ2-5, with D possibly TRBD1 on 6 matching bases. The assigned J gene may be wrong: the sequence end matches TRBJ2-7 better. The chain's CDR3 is CASSLAGTTYEQYF. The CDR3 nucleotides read TGTGCCAGCAGCTTAGCCGGGACAACCTACGAGCAGTACTTC.